These 6 T cell receptor beta chains originate from one sample sequenced in a study of cytomegalovirus exposure and HLA in healthy donors. With 60 Vbeta and 13 Jbeta primers, the PCR was carried out. Measured with immunoSEQ multiplex PCR; TCRdb has only the in-frame clones, and not every one. Of 150,000 or so clones listed, roughly 80% are singletons. Specimen: PBMCs. The receptors were sampled from a man aged 35 to 55 in good health and CMV-seropositive.

A remark on this clone: The final CDR3 position lacks the conserved phenylalanine or tryptophan, pointing to a likely read error. V gene TRBV7-6 combines with J gene TRBJ1-4, with D unresolved. From germline, CDR1 is SGHVS and CDR2 FNYEAQ. The CDR3 is 13 amino acids. Between the trimmed V and J ends, which lost 2 bases and 5 bases, there was a span of 6 bases. The CDR3 sequence is CASSLIENEKLFC. CDR3 DNA: TGTGCCAGCAGCTTAATAGAAAATGAAAAACTGTTTTGT.

This sequence joins TRBV19 and TRBJ1-1, with 7 bases that match TRBD1. The CDR3 is 17 amino acids. From germline, CDR1 is LNHDA and CDR2 SQIVND (reference sequence). Trimming at V came to 6 bases and at J to 1 base, leaving 14 bases not matched to a gene. Here the CDR3 DNA reads TGTGCCAGTAGATGGACCAGGACAGGTATTGGGAACACTGAAGCTTTCTTT. Residues: CASRWTRTGIGNTEAFF.

The chain links TRBV7-9 to TRBJ2-5; a possible D gene is TRBD2 (6 bases). V was pared by 11 bases and J by 2 bases, with 15 bases between. The CDR3 has 13 residues. Germline V gene data show CDR1 as SEHNR and CDR2 as FQNEAQ (reference sequence). DNA for the CDR3: TGTGCCCTCCAGGTCGGGACTCAAGAGACCCAGTACTTC. This encodes CALQVGTQETQYF.

The chain recombines TRBV6-5 with TRBJ1-6, with D unresolved. The CDR3 has 15 amino acids. With 6 bases removed from V and 9 bases from J, the gap between germline ends came to 18 bases. Germline lookup yields CDR1 MNHEY and CDR2 SVGAGI. DNA of the CDR3: TGTGCCAGCAGCCCTAACACCGAGAGGATTTCACCCCTCCACTTT. This encodes CASSPNTERISPLHF.

The gene calls are TRBV9 and TRBJ1-1; 8 bases are shared with TRBD1. This CDR3 is 18 amino acids long. From germline, CDR1 is SGDLS and CDR2 YYNGEE. CDR3 loop: CPTGGQAPTRGIDTEAFF. DNA of the CDR3: TGTCCTACGGGGGGACAGGCTCCAACCAGGGGAATTGACACTGAAGCTTTCTTT.

In its sample, this clone was seen once. The chain combines TRBV9 with TRBJ2-6; D is unresolved. V lost 2 bases and J 0 bases, leaving 9 bases between the germline ends. Germline V lookup: CDR1 SGDLS, CDR2 YYNGEE. The CDR3 sequence is 16 residues long. CDR3 DNA: TGTGCCAGCAGCGTTGGCAGAAGCTCTGGGGCCAACGTCCTGACTTTC. This codes for CASSVGRSSGANVLTF. Combining the CDR3 with reference TRBV9 and TRBJ2-6 gives the whole variable domain DSGVTQTPKHLITATGQRVTLRCSPRSGDLSVYWYQQSLDQGLQFLIQYYNGEERAKGNILERFSAQQFPDLHSELNLSSLELGDSALYFCASSVGRSSGANVLTFGAGSRLTVL.